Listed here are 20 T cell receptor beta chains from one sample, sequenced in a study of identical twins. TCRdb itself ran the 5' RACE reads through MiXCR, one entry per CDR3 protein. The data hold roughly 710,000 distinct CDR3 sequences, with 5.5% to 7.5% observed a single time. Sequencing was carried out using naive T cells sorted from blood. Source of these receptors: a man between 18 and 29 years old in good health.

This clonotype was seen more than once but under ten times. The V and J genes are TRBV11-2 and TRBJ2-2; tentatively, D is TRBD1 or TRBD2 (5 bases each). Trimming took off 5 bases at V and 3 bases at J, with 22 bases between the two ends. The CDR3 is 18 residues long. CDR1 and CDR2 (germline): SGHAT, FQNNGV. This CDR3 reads CASSPGTFPSLDTGELFF. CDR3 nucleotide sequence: TGTGCCAGCAGCCCCGGGACCTTTCCCTCGCTTGACACCGGGGAGCTGTTTTTT.

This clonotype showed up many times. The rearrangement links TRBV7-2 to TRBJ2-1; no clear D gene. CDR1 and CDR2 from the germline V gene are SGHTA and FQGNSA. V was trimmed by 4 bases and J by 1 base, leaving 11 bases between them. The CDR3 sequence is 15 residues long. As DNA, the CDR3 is TGTGCCAGCAGCTCAGCATTTGGGTCCTACAATGAGCAGTTCTTC. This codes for CASSSAFGSYNEQFF.

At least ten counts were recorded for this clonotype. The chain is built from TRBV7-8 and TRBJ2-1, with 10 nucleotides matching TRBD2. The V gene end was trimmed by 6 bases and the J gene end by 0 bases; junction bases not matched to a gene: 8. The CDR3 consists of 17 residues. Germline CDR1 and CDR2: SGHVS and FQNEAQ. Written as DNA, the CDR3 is TGTGCCAGCAGACGTAGCGGGAGGCAAAGCTCCTACAATGAGCAGTTCTTC. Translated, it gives CASRRSGRQSSYNEQFF.

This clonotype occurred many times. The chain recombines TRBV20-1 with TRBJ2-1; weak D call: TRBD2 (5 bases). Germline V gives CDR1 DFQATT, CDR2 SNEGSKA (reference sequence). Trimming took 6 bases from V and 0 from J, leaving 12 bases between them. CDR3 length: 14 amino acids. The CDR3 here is CSARFGVSYNEQFF. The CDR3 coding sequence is TGCAGTGCCAGATTCGGGGTCTCCTACAATGAGCAGTTCTTC.

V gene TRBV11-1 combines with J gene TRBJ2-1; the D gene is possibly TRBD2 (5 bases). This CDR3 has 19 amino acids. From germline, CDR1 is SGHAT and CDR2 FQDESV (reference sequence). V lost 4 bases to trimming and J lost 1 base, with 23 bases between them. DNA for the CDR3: TGTGCCAGCAGCTCGAATCGGATGACTAACCCCAAATCCTACAATGAGCAGTTCTTC. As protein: CASSSNRMTNPKSYNEQFF.

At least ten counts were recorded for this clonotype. CDR3 DNA: TGTGCCATCAGGGGACAGGGGGGAGAGACCCAGTACTTC. Translated: CAIRGQGGETQYF. The genes are TRBV10-3 and TRBJ2-5; 11 nucleotides line up with TRBD1. The CDR3 totals 13 residues. The V gene's germline CDR1 is ENHRY and CDR2 SYGVKD. Trimming cost V 6 bases and J 4 bases; bases outside gene matches: 1.

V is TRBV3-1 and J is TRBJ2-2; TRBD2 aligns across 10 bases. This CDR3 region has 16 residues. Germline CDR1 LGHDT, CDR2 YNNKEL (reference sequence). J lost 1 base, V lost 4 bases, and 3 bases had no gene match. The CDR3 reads CASSPLAGVNTGELFF. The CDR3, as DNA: TGTGCCAGCAGCCCCCTAGCGGGGGTGAACACCGGGGAGCTGTTTTTT.

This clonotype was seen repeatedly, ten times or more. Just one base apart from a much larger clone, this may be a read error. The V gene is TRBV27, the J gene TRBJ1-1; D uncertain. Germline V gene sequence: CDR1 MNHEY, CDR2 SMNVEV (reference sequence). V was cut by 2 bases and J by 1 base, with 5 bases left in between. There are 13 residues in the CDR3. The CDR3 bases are TGTGCCAGCAGTTTAGGGTGGAACACTGAAGCTTTCTTT. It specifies CASSLGWNTEAFF.

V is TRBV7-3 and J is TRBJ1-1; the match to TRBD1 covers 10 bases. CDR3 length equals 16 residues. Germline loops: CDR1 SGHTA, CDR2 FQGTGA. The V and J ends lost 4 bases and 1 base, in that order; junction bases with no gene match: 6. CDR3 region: CASSYPGQGENTEAFF. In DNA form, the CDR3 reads TGTGCCAGCAGCTACCCCGGACAGGGGGAGAACACTGAAGCTTTCTTT.

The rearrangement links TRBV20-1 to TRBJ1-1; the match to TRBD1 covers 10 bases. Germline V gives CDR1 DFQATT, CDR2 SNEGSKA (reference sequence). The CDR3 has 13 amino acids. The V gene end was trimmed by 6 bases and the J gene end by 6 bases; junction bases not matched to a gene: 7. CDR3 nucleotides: TGCAGTGCGGGGGACAGGGGTCGCGCTGAAGCTTTCTTT. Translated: CSAGDRGRAEAFF.

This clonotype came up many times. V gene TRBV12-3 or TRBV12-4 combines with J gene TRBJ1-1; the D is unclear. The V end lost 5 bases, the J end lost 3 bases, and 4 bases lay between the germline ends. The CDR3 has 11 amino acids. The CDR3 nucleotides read TGTGCCAGCAGTCAATACACTGAAGCTTTCTTT. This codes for CASSQYTEAFF.

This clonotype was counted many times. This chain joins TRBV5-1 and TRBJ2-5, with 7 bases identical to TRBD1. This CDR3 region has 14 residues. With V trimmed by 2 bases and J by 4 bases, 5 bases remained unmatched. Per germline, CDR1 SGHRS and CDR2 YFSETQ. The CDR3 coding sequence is TGCGCCAGCAGCTTCGGGACAGACGGAGAGACCCAGTACTTC. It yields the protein CASSFGTDGETQYF. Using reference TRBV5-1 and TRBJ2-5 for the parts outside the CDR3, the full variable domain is KAGVTQTPRYLIKTRGQQVTLSCSPISGHRSVSWYQQTPGQGLQFLFEYFSETQRNKGNFPGRFSGRQFSNSRSEMNVSTLELGDSALYLCASSFGTDGETQYFGPGTRLLVL.

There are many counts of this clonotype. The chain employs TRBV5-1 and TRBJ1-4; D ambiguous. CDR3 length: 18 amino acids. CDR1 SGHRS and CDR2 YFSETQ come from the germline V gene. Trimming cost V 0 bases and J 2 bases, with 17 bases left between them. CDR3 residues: CASSLGGGYRITNEKLFF. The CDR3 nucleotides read TGCGCCAGCAGCTTGGGCGGAGGGTATAGGATCACTAATGAAAAACTGTTTTTT.

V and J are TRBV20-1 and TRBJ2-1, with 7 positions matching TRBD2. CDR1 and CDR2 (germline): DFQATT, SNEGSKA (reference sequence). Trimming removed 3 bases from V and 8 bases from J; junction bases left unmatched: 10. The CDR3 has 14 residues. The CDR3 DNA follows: TGCAGTGCTAGGGGGACGGGGGGTGGCGATGAGCAGTTCTTC. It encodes CSARGTGGGDEQFF.

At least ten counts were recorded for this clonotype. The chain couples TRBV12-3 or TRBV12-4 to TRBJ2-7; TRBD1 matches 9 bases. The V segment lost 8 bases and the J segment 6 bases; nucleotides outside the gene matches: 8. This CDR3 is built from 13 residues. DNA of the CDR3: TGTGCCAGCGGGCGGGACAGGGTCGGCGAGCAGTACTTC. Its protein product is CASGRDRVGEQYF.

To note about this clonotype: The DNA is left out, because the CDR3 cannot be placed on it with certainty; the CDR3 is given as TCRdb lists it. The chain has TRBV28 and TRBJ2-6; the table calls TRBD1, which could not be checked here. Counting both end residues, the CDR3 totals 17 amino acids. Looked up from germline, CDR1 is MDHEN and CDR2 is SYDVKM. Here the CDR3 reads CASSGGPFGSGANVLIF.

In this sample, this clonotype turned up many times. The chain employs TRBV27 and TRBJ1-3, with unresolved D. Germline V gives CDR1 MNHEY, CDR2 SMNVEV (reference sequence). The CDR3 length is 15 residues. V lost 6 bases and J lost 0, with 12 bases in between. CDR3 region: CASRTTQHSGNTIYF. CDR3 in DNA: TGTGCCAGCAGGACTACACAGCACTCTGGAAACACCATATATTTT.

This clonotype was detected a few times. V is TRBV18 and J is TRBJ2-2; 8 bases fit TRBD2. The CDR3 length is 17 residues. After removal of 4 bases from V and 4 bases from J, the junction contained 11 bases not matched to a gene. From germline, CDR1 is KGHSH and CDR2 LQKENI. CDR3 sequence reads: CASSQRPGLGATGELFF. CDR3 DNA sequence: TGTGCCAGCTCACAAAGACCGGGACTAGGGGCCACCGGGGAGCTGTTTTTT.

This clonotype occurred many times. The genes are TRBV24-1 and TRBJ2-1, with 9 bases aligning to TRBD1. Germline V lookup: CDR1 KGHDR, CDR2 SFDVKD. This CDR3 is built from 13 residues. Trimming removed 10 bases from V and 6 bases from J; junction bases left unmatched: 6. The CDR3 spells CATKGTGPNEQFF. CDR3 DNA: TGTGCCACTAAGGGGACAGGGCCCAATGAGCAGTTCTTC.

The CDR3 region is CASSFFKIRQGVVTEAFF. The CDR3 DNA is TGTGCCAGCAGCTTTTTTAAAATTAGACAGGGGGTTGTTACTGAAGCTTTCTTT. The rearrangement uses TRBV11-1 and TRBJ1-1, with 9 bases matching TRBD1. Looked up from germline, CDR1 is SGHAT and CDR2 is FQDESV (reference sequence). Germline trimming cut 3 bases from V and 5 bases from J; bases unmatched to any gene: 16. The CDR3 runs to 18 residues. The variable domain in full, completed from reference TRBV11-1 and TRBJ1-1, reads EAEVAQSPRYKITEKSQAVAFWCDPISGHATLYWYRQILGQGPELLVQFQDESVVDDSQLPKDRFSAERLKGVDSTLKIQPAELGDSAMYLCASSFFKIRQGVVTEAFFGQGTRLTVV.